Presented here are 14 T cell receptor beta chains from one specimen sequenced in a study of T cell responses to AZD1222 COVID-19 vaccine. Profiling relied on immunoSEQ multiplex PCR, and the TCRdb table lists in-frame clones only, not all of them. This sample yields approximately 180,000 clones, of which about 90% are seen a single time; about 6% belongs to the top ten. This sample comprised peripheral blood, obtained on day 0 of AZD1222 vaccination. Every receptor here comes from an adult in good health.

The chain has TRBV10-1 and TRBJ1-3, with D unresolved. The CDR3 consists of 13 residues. Germline CDR1 is WNHNN and CDR2 is SYGVQD (reference sequence). V was pared by 8 bases and J by 1 base, with 9 bases between. The CDR3 is CASRMGSGNTIYF. In DNA, the CDR3 is TGCGCCAGCCGGATGGGATCTGGAAACACCATATATTTT.

J is TRBJ1-5 and V is TRBV9; D possibly corresponds to TRBD1 (5 bases). V lost 3 bases to trimming and J lost 3 bases, with 13 bases between them. Germline values: CDR1 SGDLS, CDR2 YYNGEE. The CDR3 is made up of 15 amino acids. CDR3 loop: CASSGDGEINQPQHF. In DNA form, the CDR3 reads TGTGCCAGCAGCGGGGACGGCGAAATCAATCAGCCCCAGCATTTT.

The chain couples TRBV7-2 to TRBJ1-1; 7 bases agree with TRBD1. The junction had 5 bases not matched to a gene; V was cut back by 1 base and J by 0 bases. CDR1 is SGHTA, CDR2 FQGNSA, per germline. The CDR3 is 16 residues long. The CDR3 DNA follows: TGTGCCAGCAGCTTAGTTGGAGGGGGCATGAACACTGAAGCTTTCTTT. Its protein is CASSLVGGGMNTEAFF.

V gene TRBV27 combines with J gene TRBJ1-1, with D unclear. V lost 3 bases, J lost 0 bases, and 8 bases lay in between. The CDR3 extends over 14 amino acids. CDR1 is MNHEY and CDR2 is SMNVEV in the germline V gene (reference sequence). The DNA of the CDR3 is TGTGCCAGCAGTTTCGGGAATATGAACACTGAAGCTTTCTTT. As protein: CASSFGNMNTEAFF.

The V call is TRBV5-4, the J call TRBJ2-1; D might be TRBD1 (6 bases). This CDR3 comprises 16 residues. The germline CDR1 and CDR2 sequences are SGHNT and YYREEE (reference sequence). Deletions cut 4 bases from V and 4 bases from J, with 18 bases between. For the CDR3, the DNA is TGTGCCAGCAGCCCCTCGCGGCAGGGGAGATACAATGAGCAGTTCTTC. Amino acid sequence: CASSPSRQGRYNEQFF.

The CDR3 is CASSPSGGRIQDTQYF. The CDR3, as DNA: TGCGCCAGCAGTCCAAGTGGCGGGAGGATTCAAGATACGCAGTATTTT. The chain recombines TRBV5-1 with TRBJ2-3; 8 nucleotides align to TRBD2. The CDR3 totals 16 residues. Germline loops: CDR1 SGHRS, CDR2 YFSETQ. With V trimmed by 5 bases and J by 5 bases, 13 bases remained unmatched.

The rearrangement joins TRBV4-1 to TRBJ2-5, with D maybe TRBD2 (5 bases). The CDR3 has 15 amino acids. CDR1 is MGHRA and CDR2 is YSYEKL in the germline V gene. V was clipped by 3 bases and J by 5 bases, with 16 bases between them. The CDR3 loop reads CASSHVNSGWETQYF. In nucleotides, the CDR3 is TGCGCCAGCAGCCATGTTAACAGCGGCTGGGAGACCCAGTACTTC.

The chain recombines TRBV19 with TRBJ2-1, with 13 bases matching TRBD2. After removal of 6 bases from V and 7 bases from J, the junction contained 6 bases not matched to a gene. This CDR3 is built from 15 residues. CDR1 and CDR2 (germline): LNHDA, SQIVND (reference sequence). CDR3 sequence reads: CASSFGLAGENEQFF. In DNA form, the CDR3 reads TGTGCCAGTAGCTTCGGACTAGCGGGAGAGAATGAGCAGTTCTTC.

The CDR3 spells CARGDRNSNQPQHF. CDR3 DNA: TGTGCCAGGGGGGACAGAAATAGCAATCAGCCCCAGCATTTT. V is TRBV2 and J is TRBJ1-5, with 7 bases lining up with TRBD1. V lost 9 bases and J lost 0; bases outside the gene matches: 5. The CDR3 totals 14 residues. The germline CDR1 and CDR2 sequences are SNHLY and FYNNEI.

V usage is TRBV7-2 and J usage is TRBJ2-1, with D possibly TRBD2 on 6 matching bases. The CDR3 has 14 amino acids. Trimming pared 1 base from V and 10 bases from J, leaving 14 bases between. CDR1 and CDR2 (germline): SGHTA, FQGNSA. CDR3 sequence: CASSLGRASEEQFF. CDR3 DNA sequence: TGTGCCAGCAGCTTAGGTCGGGCTAGCGAAGAGCAGTTCTTC. Supplemented by reference TRBV7-2 and TRBJ2-1, the full variable domain reads GAGVSQSPSNKVTEKGKDVELRCDPISGHTALYWYRQSLGQGLEFLIYFQGNSAPDKSGLPSDRFSAERTGGSVSTLTIQRTQQEDSAVYLCASSLGRASEEQFFGPGTRLTVL.

This clone appeared once. CDR3: CASSLLSGTSTDTQYF. CDR3 nucleotide sequence: TGCGCCAGCAGCTTGCTAAGCGGCACTAGCACAGATACGCAGTATTTT. This rearrangement joins TRBV5-1 to TRBJ2-3; TRBD2 might be the D (5 bases). Trimming pared 1 base from V and 0 bases from J, leaving 12 bases between. The CDR3 totals 16 residues. The germline CDR1 and CDR2 sequences are SGHRS and YFSETQ.

This chain joins TRBV30 and TRBJ1-4; possibly TRBD1 for D (6 bases). Trimming shortened V by 5 bases and J by 4 bases, and 14 bases separated the two germline ends. Germline CDR1 is GTSNPN and CDR2 is SVGIG (reference sequence). The CDR3 contains 14 residues. Written as DNA, the CDR3 is TGTGCCTGGTCGAAAGGACAGTTTAATGAAAAACTGTTTTTT. It is translated as CAWSKGQFNEKLFF.

The chain recombines TRBV10-3 with TRBJ2-1; TRBD2 matches 9 bases. CDR1 and CDR2 (germline): ENHRY, SYGVKD. The ends lost 10 bases at V and 6 bases at J; junction bases unmatched: 10. There are 14 residues in the CDR3. The CDR3 is CASAPGTSSNEQFF. The CDR3 DNA sequence: TGTGCCAGCGCCCCCGGGACTAGCAGCAATGAGCAGTTCTTC.

This chain uses TRBV2 with TRBJ2-2, with 10 bases that match TRBD2. Trimming removed 6 bases from V and 4 bases from J; junction bases left unmatched: 8. The V gene's germline CDR1 is SNHLY and CDR2 FYNNEI. The CDR3 is made up of 16 amino acids. The CDR3 sequence: CASRGGSSGGTGELFF. The CDR3 DNA reads TGTGCCAGCAGGGGTGGTTCTAGCGGGGGCACCGGGGAGCTGTTTTTT.